A selection of T cell receptor beta chains follows, all from one sample in a study of PD-L1 blockade in urothelial cancer. The repertoire was sequenced with immunoSEQ multiplex PCR; TCRdb's copy has only in-frame clones and lacks some. The data contain 37,000 or so clones, about 79% of them singletons. Here the sequenced sample was PBMCs, taken around atezolizumab (anti-PD-L1) treatment. These receptor sequences come from a man aged 60-69 years with urothelial cancer. CDR3s include the opening cysteine and the closing phenylalanine or tryptophan. Not every row has a clone size; where given, it reads once, few, many or a size class.

size	V	J	CDR3
once	TRBV10-3	TRBJ2-7	CAISGGGSVYEQYF
-	TRBV6-6	TRBJ2-7	CASSPGENYEQYF
once	TRBV5-1	TRBJ1-5	CASSFGSEGQPQHF
-	TRBV2	TRBJ2-3	CASGLAGGTDTQYF
-	TRBV4-2	TRBJ1-1	CASSQQMGPEFWNTEAFF
-	TRBV6-6	TRBJ2-7	CASSQRGGSYEQYF
once	TRBV29-1	TRBJ2-7	CSVERDNYEQYF
-	TRBV18	TRBJ1-2	CASSQSVESNYGYTF
once	TRBV2	TRBJ1-2	CASRGTVGYTF
-	TRBV6-5	TRBJ1-2	CASSYSPGQVGYTF
-	TRBV5-1	TRBJ1-1	CASSLGGGDTEAFF
-	TRBV6-6	TRBJ2-1	CASSPGTGVTNEQFF
medium-sized	TRBV20-1	TRBJ1-4	CSASPEEKLFF
medium-sized	TRBV7-7	TRBJ1-1	CASSLGAGTEAFF
-	TRBV18	TRBJ2-7	CASSSGFPGDLFNEQYF
-	TRBV5-4	TRBJ2-3	CASSLEAGETDTQYF
-	TRBV19	TRBJ1-1	CASSKRSAETEAFF
-	TRBV6-6	TRBJ2-7	CASMGTGHYEQYF
medium-sized	TRBV19	TRBJ1-1	CASSRAWRTEAFF
-	TRBV19	TRBJ1-1	CASRSSAEAFF